This T cell receptor (beta chain) was sequenced during a study of blood T cell repertoires in COVID-19. Study-wide background: T cells, B-cell-depleted T cells, or PBMCs provided the cDNA or gDNA that served as material.

The germline gives CDR1 SGHRS, CDR2 YFSETQ. V was pared by 2 bases and J by 0 bases, with 7 bases between. The CDR3 contains 14 residues. Authors' data handling: Estimation of nucleated cell counts relied on the amplification of reference gene primers. Clones were read by immunoSEQ multiplex PCR, and TCRdb kept only the in-frame ones, dropping some. D and trimming were read from the DNA, whereas the V and J calls and clone size are those reported in that table. This table has around 340,000 clones, roughly nine tenths appearing once. Seattle enrolled patients during active infection and tracked them longitudinally.

The TCR comes from a woman aged 55 to 70 with COVID-19, enrolled during active disease. Sequences were obtained from peripheral blood. The V call is TRBV5-1, the J call TRBJ2-3; TRBD1 might be the D (6 bases). CDR3 nucleotide sequence: TGCGCCAGCAGCTTCGGACAGAGCACAGATACGCAGTATTTT. Protein: CASSFGQSTDTQYF.